One and the same sample provided the 24 T cell receptor beta chains below, sequenced in a study of blood T cell repertoires in COVID-19 (dated by TCRdb to the early 2020s). Libraries were prepared through the immunoSEQ multiplex PCR assay. Imported from immuneACCESS, the table was reduced by TCRdb to in-frame sequences with V and J called. These copies leave out some clones; in studies compared against another copy, an unresolved V gene accounts for under half, and the cause of the remainder is not known. The sample includes tens of thousands of clones, with over 75% observed a single time. The top ten clonotypes cover roughly 6.6% of the sample. The specimen sequenced was peripheral blood. The receptors stem from a man between 65 and 85 years old with acute or convalescent COVID-19.

V usage is TRBV7-9 and J usage is TRBJ1-4; 8 nucleotides agree with TRBD1. The trim removed 4 bases at V and 0 bases at J, leaving 1 base unmatched. Germline lookup yields CDR1 SEHNR and CDR2 FQNEAQ (reference sequence). This CDR3 spans 15 amino acids. CDR3 protein: CASSSGQATNEKLFF. The DNA of the CDR3 is TGTGCCAGCAGCTCGGGACAGGCAACTAATGAAAAACTGTTTTTT.

The chain recombines TRBV21-1 with TRBJ2-7; TRBD2, as called in the table, went unchecked against the DNA. TRBV21-1 is a pseudogene locus. The CDR3 contains 15 residues. In DNA, the CDR3 is TGTGCCAGCAGCAAAGGAACTAGCGGGAGCTACGAGCAGTACTTC. Its protein is CASSKGTSGSYEQYF.

This clone was counted between two and nine times. The chain couples TRBV11-3 to TRBJ1-1, with D possibly being TRBD1 (6 bases). Trimming stripped 2 bases from V and 12 bases from J, with 13 bases between. Germline-derived CDR1 and CDR2 are SGHNT and YENEEA. The CDR3 loop spans 12 amino acids. The CDR3 protein is CASSLPGHGPFF. The CDR3 region has the DNA TGTGCCAGCAGCTTACCGGGACACGGTCCTTTCTTT.

The chain recombines TRBV27 with TRBJ2-2; D may be TRBD2 (5 bases). Between the trimmed V and J ends, which lost 2 bases and 0 bases, there was a span of 10 bases. The CDR3 consists of 16 residues. In germline, CDR1 is MNHEY, CDR2 SMNVEV (reference sequence). In DNA form, the CDR3 reads TGTGCCAGCAGTTTAAGTACTAGGACGAACACCGGGGAGCTGTTTTTT. This codes for CASSLSTRTNTGELFF.

CDR3: CASSQDRGRTEAFF. The CDR3 DNA is TGCGCCAGCAGCCAAGACAGGGGGAGAACTGAAGCTTTCTTT. The rearrangement uses TRBV4-1 and TRBJ1-1; TRBD1 aligns across 7 bases. CDR1 and CDR2 (germline): MGHRA, YSYEKL. This CDR3 is 14 amino acids long. Losses at the gene ends were 0 bases for V and 5 bases for J; bases not matched to a gene: 3.

The V and J genes are TRBV19 and TRBJ1-5, with 11 bases identical to TRBD1. Germline loops: CDR1 LNHDA, CDR2 SQIVND (reference sequence). The CDR3 extends over 12 amino acids. V lost 9 bases, J lost 6 bases, and 1 base stayed unmatched. Here the CDR3 reads CASGTGGQPQHF. As DNA, the CDR3 is TGTGCCAGCGGGACAGGGGGTCAGCCCCAGCATTTT.

This clone was seen only a few times. The chain is built from TRBV2 and TRBJ2-7, with 7 bases aligning to TRBD1. After removal of 8 bases from V and 4 bases from J, the junction contained 11 bases not matched to a gene. The V gene's germline CDR1 is SNHLY and CDR2 FYNNEI. The CDR3 contains 14 residues. CDR3 amino acids: CASHSPGQRYEQYF. The DNA for the CDR3 is TGTGCCAGCCATTCTCCGGGACAGAGATACGAGCAGTACTTC.

The V gene is TRBV27, the J gene TRBJ1-5; D perhaps matches TRBD1 (5 bases). Per germline, CDR1 MNHEY and CDR2 SMNVEV (reference sequence). CDR3 length: 17 amino acids. V was clipped by 2 bases and J by 2 bases, with 16 bases between them. The CDR3 sequence: CASSLMGVGGGNQPQHF. The CDR3 DNA reads TGTGCCAGCAGTTTAATGGGTGTGGGGGGTGGCAATCAGCCCCAGCATTTT.

This clone was observed a few times. The rearrangement uses TRBV28 and TRBJ1-1, with 11 bases lining up with TRBD1. CDR1 and CDR2 from the germline V gene are MDHEN and SYDVKM. With V trimmed by 2 bases and J by 4 bases, 3 bases remained unmatched. The CDR3 totals 15 residues. The CDR3 is CASSLRGTGGTEAFF. The CDR3 region has the DNA TGTGCCAGCAGTTTACGAGGGACAGGGGGCACTGAAGCTTTCTTT.

CDR3 nucleotide sequence: TGTGCCAGCAGCTCCGCCTACGAGCAGTACTTC. Encoded protein: CASSSAYEQYF. V gene TRBV7-2 combines with J gene TRBJ2-7; D uncertain. The CDR3 extends over 11 amino acids. V was cut by 4 bases and J by 2 bases, with 3 bases left in between. CDR1 is SGHTA, CDR2 FQGNSA, per germline.

This sequence joins TRBV27 and TRBJ1-6, with a possible D match to TRBD1 (5 bases). Germline lookup yields CDR1 MNHEY and CDR2 SMNVEV (reference sequence). Trimming removed 3 bases from V and 6 bases from J, with 9 bases in between. CDR3 length equals 14 residues. CDR3 in DNA: TGTGCCAGCAGTTTCGACGACAGTAATTCACCCCTCCACTTT. It is translated as CASSFDDSNSPLHF.

As to this clone: The junction departs from the called germline gene at one end, perhaps through a read error. The V gene is TRBV27, the J gene TRBJ1-6, with a possible D match to TRBD1 (5 bases). Germline V gives CDR1 MNHEY, CDR2 SMNVEV (reference sequence). The CDR3 runs 16 residues. The CDR3 loop is CASSFWGGGRNLPLHF. CDR3 nucleotide sequence: TGTGCCAGCAGTTTTTGGGGGGGAGGTAGGAATTTACCCCTCCACTTT.

This sequence joins TRBV6-6 and TRBJ1-3, with D possibly matching TRBD1 (6 bases). The CDR3 covers 14 residues. With 6 bases removed from V and 0 bases from J, the gap between germline ends came to 9 bases. Germline loops: CDR1 MNHNY, CDR2 SVGAGI (reference sequence). As DNA, the CDR3 is TGTGCCAGCAGCCGGGACATCTCTGGAAACACCATATATTTT. Translation: CASSRDISGNTIYF.

The gene calls are TRBV5-1 and TRBJ1-1, with D uncertain. V was cut by 3 bases and J by 0 bases, with 9 bases left in between. The CDR3 has 14 amino acids. Germline assignment: CDR1 SGHRS and CDR2 YFSETQ. The DNA of the CDR3 is TGCGCCAGCAGCTCGAACAGCATGAACACTGAAGCTTTCTTT. Its protein product is CASSSNSMNTEAFF.

The chain has TRBV4-3 and TRBJ2-2; TRBD2 agrees at 12 bases. Losses at the gene ends were 4 bases for V and 5 bases for J; bases not matched to a gene: 2. The CDR3 runs 15 residues. Germline V gene lookup returns CDR1 LGHNA and CDR2 YSLEER. The CDR3 sequence is CASSLGLAGTGELFF. The DNA for the CDR3 is TGCGCCAGCAGCCTAGGACTAGCGGGAACCGGGGAGCTGTTTTTT.

This clone was seen just once. The rearrangement uses TRBV19 and TRBJ1-5; 8 nucleotides align to TRBD1. The ends lost 5 bases at V and 0 bases at J; junction bases unmatched: 6. The CDR3 covers 16 residues. CDR1 is LNHDA, CDR2 SQIVND, per germline (reference sequence). CDR3 bases: TGTGCCAGTAGTCAGGACAGGGACTATAGCAATCAGCCCCAGCATTTT. Translated: CASSQDRDYSNQPQHF.

The rearrangement links TRBV5-1 to TRBJ1-6, with 7 nucleotides matching TRBD1. The germline V gene has CDR1 SGHRS and CDR2 YFSETQ. V lost 4 bases and J lost 5; bases outside the gene matches: 6. The CDR3 extends over 15 amino acids. CDR3 DNA sequence: TGCGCCAGCAGCCCCGGGACAGATAATAATTCACCCCTCCACTTT. This translates into CASSPGTDNNSPLHF. Full variable domain (rest looked up from reference TRBV5-1 and TRBJ1-6): KAGVTQTPRYLIKTRGQQVTLSCSPISGHRSVSWYQQTPGQGLQFLFEYFSETQRNKGNFPGRFSGRQFSNSRSEMNVSTLELGDSALYLCASSPGTDNNSPLHFGNGTRLTVT.

This chain connects TRBV27 to TRBJ2-7, with unresolved D. Trimming pared 2 bases from V and 3 bases from J, leaving 11 bases between. Germline V gene lookup returns CDR1 MNHEY and CDR2 SMNVEV (reference sequence). CDR3 length: 14 residues. The DNA for the CDR3 is TGTGCCAGCAGTTTACTGAGGTCAAGCTACGAGCAGTACTTC. Its protein product is CASSLLRSSYEQYF.

CDR3 protein: CASSQTGGRGGYTF. In DNA, the CDR3 is TGCGCCAGCAGCCAAACAGGGGGTAGGGGTGGCTACACCTTC. The chain is built from TRBV4-1 and TRBJ1-2; 8 positions match TRBD1. Germline CDR1 reads MGHRA; CDR2 reads YSYEKL. V trimming: 2 bases; J trimming: 7 bases; junction bases outside the gene matches: 6. The CDR3 is 14 amino acids.

This chain's CDR3 is CSASTGIANYGYTF. Here the CDR3 DNA reads TGCAGTGCTAGTACAGGGATAGCTAACTATGGCTACACCTTC. This chain joins TRBV20-1 and TRBJ1-2; perhaps TRBD1 as D (6 bases). There are 14 residues in the CDR3. Trimming removed 3 bases at V and 0 bases at J, with 11 bases between. Looked up from germline, CDR1 is DFQATT and CDR2 is SNEGSKA (reference sequence).

The V and J genes are TRBV7-2 and TRBJ1-6; tentatively, D is TRBD1 (5 bases). The V gene's germline CDR1 is SGHTA and CDR2 FQGNSA. The V gene lost 2 bases and the J gene lost 7 bases, with 9 bases spanning the gap. CDR3 length: 14 residues. This chain's CDR3 is CASSLQGFNSPLHF. CDR3 coding DNA: TGTGCCAGCAGCTTACAGGGCTTCAATTCACCCCTCCACTTT.

V and J are TRBV6-2 or TRBV6-3 and TRBJ1-5, with TRBD1 matching over 10 bases. The CDR3 length is 15 residues. V lost 6 bases, J lost 5 bases, and 7 bases stayed unmatched. Germline V gene data show CDR1 as MNHEY and CDR2 as SVGEGT. This CDR3 reads CASSRQGAGYQPQHF. In nucleotides, the CDR3 is TGTGCCAGCAGCCGACAGGGGGCAGGGTATCAGCCCCAGCATTTT.

The CDR3 sequence is CASSLQGGSTEAFF. The CDR3 DNA follows: TGCGCCAGCAGCTTACAGGGGGGGAGCACTGAAGCTTTCTTT. This chain joins TRBV5-1 and TRBJ1-1; TRBD1 matches at 8 bases. Germline CDR1 is SGHRS and CDR2 is YFSETQ. The CDR3 loop spans 14 amino acids. V gave up 2 bases and J gave up 4 bases; unmatched junction bases: 4. Filled out from reference TRBV5-1 and TRBJ1-1, the complete variable domain reads KAGVTQTPRYLIKTRGQQVTLSCSPISGHRSVSWYQQTPGQGLQFLFEYFSETQRNKGNFPGRFSGRQFSNSRSEMNVSTLELGDSALYLCASSLQGGSTEAFFGQGTRLTVV.

The chain couples TRBV10-2 to TRBJ1-3; D unclear. The V end lost 2 bases, the J end lost 0 bases, and 14 bases lay between the germline ends. CDR3 length: 17 amino acids. Germline V gives CDR1 WSHSY, CDR2 SAAADI. The CDR3: CASSETAHPDSGNTIYF. CDR3 in DNA: TGCGCCAGCAGTGAGACAGCCCACCCAGACTCTGGAAACACCATATATTTT.